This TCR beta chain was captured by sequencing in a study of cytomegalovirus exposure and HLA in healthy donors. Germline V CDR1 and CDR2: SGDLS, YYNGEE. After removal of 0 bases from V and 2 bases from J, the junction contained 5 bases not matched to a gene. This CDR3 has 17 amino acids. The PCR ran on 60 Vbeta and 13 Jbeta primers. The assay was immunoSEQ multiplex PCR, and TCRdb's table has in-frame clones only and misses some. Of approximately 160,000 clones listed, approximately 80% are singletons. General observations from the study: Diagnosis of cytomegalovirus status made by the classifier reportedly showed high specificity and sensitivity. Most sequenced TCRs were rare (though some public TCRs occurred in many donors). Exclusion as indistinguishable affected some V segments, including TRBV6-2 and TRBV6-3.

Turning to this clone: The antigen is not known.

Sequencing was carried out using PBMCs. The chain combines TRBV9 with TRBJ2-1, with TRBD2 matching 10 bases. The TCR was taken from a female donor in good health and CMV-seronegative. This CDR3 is CASSVEVTSGTYNEQFF. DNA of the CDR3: TGTGCCAGCAGCGTAGAGGTAACTAGCGGGACCTACAATGAGCAGTTCTTC. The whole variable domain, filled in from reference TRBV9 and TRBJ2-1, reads DSGVTQTPKHLITATGQRVTLRCSPRSGDLSVYWYQQSLDQGLQFLIQYYNGEERAKGNILERFSAQQFPDLHSELNLSSLELGDSALYFCASSVEVTSGTYNEQFFGPGTRLTVL.